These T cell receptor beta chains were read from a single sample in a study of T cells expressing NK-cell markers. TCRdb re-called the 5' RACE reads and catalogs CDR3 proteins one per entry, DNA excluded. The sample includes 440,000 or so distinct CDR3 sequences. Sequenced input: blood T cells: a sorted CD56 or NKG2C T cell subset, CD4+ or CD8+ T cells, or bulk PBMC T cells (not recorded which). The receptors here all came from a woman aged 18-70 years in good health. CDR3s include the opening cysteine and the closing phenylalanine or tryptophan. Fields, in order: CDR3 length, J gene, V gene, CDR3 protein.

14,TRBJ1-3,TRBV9,CASSAPSPGNTIYF
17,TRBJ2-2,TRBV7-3,CASSAPESSGNTGELFF
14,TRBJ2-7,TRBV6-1,CASRDRGYSYEQYF
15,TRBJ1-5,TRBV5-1,CASSLWGESNQPQHF
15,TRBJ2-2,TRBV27,CASSSRGRHTGELFF
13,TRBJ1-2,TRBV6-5,CASSYRDRKGYTF
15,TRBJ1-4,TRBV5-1,CASSPSGQGGEKLFF
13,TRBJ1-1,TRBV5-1,CASSLGGGSVAFF
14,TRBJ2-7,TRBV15,CATSSGGSSYEQYF
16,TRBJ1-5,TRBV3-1,CASSQESGAYNQPQHF
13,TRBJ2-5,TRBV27,CASSDGDGRAQYF
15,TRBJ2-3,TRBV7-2,CASSLTGGQADTQYF
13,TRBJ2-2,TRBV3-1,CASSKVGTGELFF
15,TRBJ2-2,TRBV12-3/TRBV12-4,CASTPRGGNTGELFF
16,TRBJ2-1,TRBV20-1,CSASRAGGLSYNEQFF
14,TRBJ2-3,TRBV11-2,CASRFDASTDTQYF
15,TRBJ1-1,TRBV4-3,CASTQGVLMNTEAFF
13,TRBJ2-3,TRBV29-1,CSVDGQFGDTQYF
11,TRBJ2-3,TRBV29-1,CSVESRDTQYF